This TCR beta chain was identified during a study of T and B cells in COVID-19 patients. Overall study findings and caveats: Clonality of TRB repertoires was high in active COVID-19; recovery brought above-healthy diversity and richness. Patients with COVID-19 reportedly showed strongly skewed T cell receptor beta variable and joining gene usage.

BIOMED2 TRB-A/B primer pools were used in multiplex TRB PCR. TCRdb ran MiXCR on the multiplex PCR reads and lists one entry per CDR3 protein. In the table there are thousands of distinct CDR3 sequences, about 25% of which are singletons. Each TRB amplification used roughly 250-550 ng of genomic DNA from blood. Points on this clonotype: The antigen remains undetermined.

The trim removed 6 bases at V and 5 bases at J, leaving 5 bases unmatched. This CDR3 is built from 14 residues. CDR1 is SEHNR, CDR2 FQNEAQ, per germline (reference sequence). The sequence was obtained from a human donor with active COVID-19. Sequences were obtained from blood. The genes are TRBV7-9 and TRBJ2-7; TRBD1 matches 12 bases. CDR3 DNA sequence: TGTGCCAGCAGGCCGGGACAGGGGGCCCACGAGCAGTACTTC. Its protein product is CASRPGQGAHEQYF.